Given below is one TCR beta chain in context. Its target is not known. This table comes from immunoSEQ multiplex PCR, and its TCRdb copy is limited to in-frame clones, with some not included. This table holds approximately 83,000 clones, 85% to 95% found once. The CDR3 sequence is 12 residues long. Trimming removed 4 bases from V and 2 bases from J, with 6 bases in between. The germline gives CDR1 ENHRY, CDR2 SYGVKD. The data belong to a study of T cell responses to AZD1222 COVID-19 vaccine. Points from the study as a whole: Reports indicate that nearly half of spike-specific TCRs are directed at unmutated variant regions. Once two AZD1222 doses were given, Spike-specific TCR breadth and depth went up. Spike was spanned by vaccine-associated CD4 TCRs, which were dominant at 160-218 and 743-854. A mostly white British donor set with more females was recruited, and clonal diversity was possibly underestimated.

This receptor was taken from an adult in good health. The starting material was peripheral blood, obtained on day 0 of MenACWY control vaccination. The gene calls are TRBV10-3 and TRBJ2-7; D is undetermined. The CDR3 DNA is TGTGCCATCAGTGCCGTTACCTACGAGCAGTACTTC. Its protein is CAISAVTYEQYF.